The sequence of this T cell receptor (beta chain) was determined in a study of T cell changes during pregnancy in multiple sclerosis. TCRdb's table, derived via immunoSEQ multiplex PCR, lists solely in-frame clones and lacks some. This sample has approximately 40,000 clones, with around nine tenths found just once. Trimming cost V 0 bases and J 3 bases, with 3 bases left between them. Germline CDR1 LNHNV, CDR2 YYDKDF (reference sequence). CDR3 length: 12 amino acids. This receptor was taken from a female donor with multiple sclerosis, enrolled in a pregnancy study. Source: CD4+ T cells from peripheral blood mononuclear cells, taken before pregnancy. The J gene is TRBJ2-7, the V gene TRBV15; D call uncertain. CDR3 in amino acids: CATSRDSYEQYF. The CDR3 nucleotides are TGTGCCACCAGCAGAGATAGCTACGAGCAGTACTTC. The complete variable domain, with remaining parts taken from reference TRBV15 and TRBJ2-7, reads DAMVIQNPRYQVTQFGKPVTLSCSQTLNHNVMYWYQQKSSQAPKLLFHYYDKDFNNEADTPDNFQSRRPNTSFCFLDIRSPGLGDTAMYLCATSRDSYEQYFGPGTRLTVT.